Each of the 28 T cell receptor beta chains below was sequenced from the same sample in a study of T cell responses to AZD1222 COVID-19 vaccine. Generated by immunoSEQ multiplex PCR, the TCRdb table keeps only in-frame clones and is missing some. The profile shows over 85,000 clones, 85% to 95% of them singletons. The sequencing here drew on peripheral blood, taken on day 0 of AZD1222 vaccination. The receptors were gathered from an adult in good health.

About this clone itself: A read error may produce the germline difference seen at one junction end. Here the CDR3 reads CASSLGTSGSYNEQFF. CDR3 nucleotide sequence: TGTGCCAGTAGCTTAGGGACTAGCGGTTCCTACAATGAGCAGTTCTTC. This rearrangement joins TRBV7-6 to TRBJ2-1, with TRBD2 matching over 11 bases. From germline, CDR1 is SGHVS and CDR2 FNYEAQ. CDR3 length: 16 residues.

Notes on this clone: One end of the junction is discordant with germline, which a read error may explain. Other DNA sequences in this specimen translate into the identical CDR3. The rearrangement links TRBV28 to TRBJ2-7, with D possibly matching TRBD2 (7 bases). Germline values: CDR1 MDHEN, CDR2 SYDVKM. The CDR3 extends over 15 amino acids. CDR3 sequence reads: CASNFGGTLSYEQYF. In DNA form, the CDR3 reads TGTGCCAGCAACTTCGGGGGGACACTTTCCTATGAGCAGTACTTC.

The chain couples TRBV6-5 to TRBJ1-1; D gene ambiguous. V lost 8 bases to trimming and J lost 2 bases, with 12 bases between them. This CDR3 has 13 amino acids. CDR1 MNHEY and CDR2 SVGAGI come from the germline V gene. The CDR3, as DNA: TGTGCCAGCGGTTTTTCGATTAACACTGAAGCTTTCTTT. Encoded protein: CASGFSINTEAFF.

The CDR3 DNA sequence: TGCGCCAGCAGCGCCGGGACAGGGGGCTATGAAAAACTGTTTTTT. Residues: CASSAGTGGYEKLFF. The chain joins TRBV5-1 to TRBJ1-4; 12 bases fit TRBD1. The J segment lost 6 bases and the V segment lost 4 bases, leaving 4 bases of the junction unmatched. The germline V gene encodes CDR1 SGHRS and CDR2 YFSETQ. The CDR3 totals 15 residues.

The chain employs TRBV9 and TRBJ2-3, with 8 nucleotides matching TRBD2. The germline CDR1 and CDR2 sequences are SGDLS and YYNGEE. The V segment lost 1 base and the J segment 0 bases; nucleotides outside the gene matches: 1. This CDR3 contains 15 residues. The CDR3 region is CASSVSGGSTDTQYF. CDR3 DNA: TGTGCCAGCAGCGTATCGGGGGGGAGCACAGATACGCAGTATTTT. Full variable domain (rest looked up from reference TRBV9 and TRBJ2-3): DSGVTQTPKHLITATGQRVTLRCSPRSGDLSVYWYQQSLDQGLQFLIQYYNGEERAKGNILERFSAQQFPDLHSELNLSSLELGDSALYFCASSVSGGSTDTQYFGPGTRLTVL.

This chain links TRBV6-5 with TRBJ1-4; D uncertain. Germline-derived CDR1 and CDR2 are MNHEY and SVGAGI. The germline V and J ends were trimmed by 0 bases and 0 bases, with 5 bases remaining between them. The CDR3 runs to 15 residues. CDR3 DNA: TGTGCCAGCAGTTACTCCGGCACAACTAATGAAAAACTGTTTTTT. This codes for CASSYSGTTNEKLFF.

This chain uses TRBV7-5 with TRBJ1-5. TRBV7-5 is listed as a pseudogene. The CDR3 extends over 15 amino acids. The CDR3 reads CVRSLGGAGNQPQHF. The CDR3 coding sequence is TGTGTCAGAAGCCTTGGAGGGGCGGGCAATCAGCCCCAGCATTTT.

This chain links TRBV2 with TRBJ2-7, with D tentatively TRBD1 (6 bases). The V and J ends lost 7 bases and 6 bases respectively, with 13 bases between them. Germline values: CDR1 SNHLY, CDR2 FYNNEI. The CDR3 contains 12 residues. CDR3 in amino acids: CASNHRVGEQYF. Here the CDR3 DNA reads TGTGCCAGCAACCACAGGGTTGGCGAGCAGTACTTC.

The CDR3 here is CAWDRADTEAFF. DNA of the CDR3: TGTGCCTGGGATCGGGCGGACACTGAAGCTTTCTTT. The chain joins TRBV30 to TRBJ1-1; D remains unclear. CDR1 and CDR2 (germline): GTSNPN, SVGIG (reference sequence). V was pared by 5 bases and J by 3 bases, with 10 bases between. This CDR3 spans 12 amino acids.

The rearrangement uses TRBV12-3 or TRBV12-4 and TRBJ1-1; D uncertain. CDR3 length equals 13 residues. Trimming cost V 5 bases and J 0 bases, with 7 bases left between them. Here the CDR3 reads CASSPSLNTEAFF. The CDR3 DNA follows: TGTGCCAGCAGTCCAAGTCTGAACACTGAAGCTTTCTTT.

The chain employs TRBV28 and TRBJ1-1; D is ambiguous. Trimming removed 6 bases from V and 4 bases from J, with 15 bases in between. Germline CDR1 and CDR2: MDHEN and SYDVKM. This CDR3 has 14 residues. The CDR3 loop reads CASSNHGYGTEAFF. The CDR3 coding sequence is TGTGCCAGCAGCAACCATGGGTACGGCACTGAAGCTTTCTTT. Full variable domain (rest looked up from reference TRBV28 and TRBJ1-1): DVKVTQSSRYLVKRTGEKVFLECVQDMDHENMFWYRQDPGLGLRLIYFSYDVKMKEKGDIPEGYSVSREKKERFSLILESASTNQTSMYLCASSNHGYGTEAFFGQGTRLTVV.

This chain connects TRBV7-6 to TRBJ1-3, with D unclear. V lost 1 base, J lost 2 bases, and 9 bases lay in between. CDR1 and CDR2 from the germline V gene are SGHVS and FNYEAQ. The CDR3 covers 15 residues. The CDR3 reads CASSLGVAPGNTIYF. Here the CDR3 DNA reads TGTGCCAGCAGCTTAGGAGTTGCCCCTGGAAACACCATATATTTT. The variable domain in full, completed from reference TRBV7-6 and TRBJ1-3, reads GAGVSQSPRYKVTKRGQDVALRCDPISGHVSLYWYRQALGQGPEFLTYFNYEAQQDKSGLPNDRFSAERPEGSISTLTIQRTEQRDSAMYRCASSLGVAPGNTIYFGEGSWLTVV.

This clone has just a few counts. The genes are TRBV4-1 and TRBJ1-1; D is unclear. Trimming took 6 bases from V and 1 from J, leaving 9 bases between them. The germline V gene has CDR1 MGHRA and CDR2 YSYEKL. The CDR3 extends over 13 amino acids. CDR3 coding DNA: TGCGCCAGCAGGCTTGGTGGGAACACTGAAGCTTTCTTT. Translating gives CASRLGGNTEAFF.

The rearrangement joins TRBV12-3 or TRBV12-4 to TRBJ1-2; D is ambiguous. The CDR3 loop spans 12 amino acids. Deletions cut 2 bases from V and 4 bases from J, with 5 bases between. This CDR3 is CASSLRGYGYTF. The CDR3 bases are TGTGCCAGCAGTTTACGAGGCTATGGCTACACCTTC.

The chain uses TRBV3-1 (or the pseudogene TRBV3-2) and TRBJ2-2; D is uncertain. The CDR3 covers 14 residues. Germline-derived CDR1 and CDR2 are LGHDT and YNNKEL (reference sequence). The germline V and J ends were trimmed by 0 bases and 2 bases, with 4 bases remaining between them. CDR3 loop: CASSQDGNTGELFF. CDR3 bases: TGTGCCAGCAGCCAAGATGGAAACACCGGGGAGCTGTTTTTT.

The genes are TRBV5-1 and TRBJ1-1; D not certain. This CDR3 is 15 amino acids long. Trimming took off 0 bases at V and 0 bases at J, with 9 bases between the two ends. Germline V gene sequence: CDR1 SGHRS, CDR2 YFSETQ. DNA for the CDR3: TGCGCCAGCAGCTTGGAAGGGCGAATGAACACTGAAGCTTTCTTT. Residues: CASSLEGRMNTEAFF.

The rearrangement links TRBV7-9 to TRBJ1-1; D remains ambiguous. Germline CDR1 reads SEHNR; CDR2 reads FQNEAQ (reference sequence). The CDR3 has 13 amino acids. V was trimmed by 4 bases and J by 4 bases, leaving 10 bases between them. The CDR3 protein is CASSSDVLTEAFF. CDR3 bases: TGTGCCAGCAGCTCCGACGTGCTCACTGAAGCTTTCTTT. Variable domain in full (rest from reference TRBV7-9 and TRBJ1-1): DTGVSQNPRHKITKRGQNVTFRCDPISEHNRLYWYRQTLGQGPEFLTYFQNEAQLEKSRLLSDRFSAERPKGSFSTLEIQRTEQGDSAMYLCASSSDVLTEAFFGQGTRLTVV.

The chain carries TRBV24-1 and TRBJ2-5, with TRBD2 as a possible D gene (6 bases). V lost 7 bases and J 7 bases, leaving 15 bases between the germline ends. Looked up from germline, CDR1 is KGHDR and CDR2 is SFDVKD. There are 13 residues in the CDR3. CDR3 sequence: CATSGTVEGTQYF. The CDR3 bases are TGTGCCACCAGCGGGACGGTGGAGGGGACCCAGTACTTC.

V and J are TRBV19 and TRBJ1-1; D call uncertain. Trimming cost V 3 bases and J 0 bases, with 11 bases left between them. The CDR3 spans 15 residues. Germline lookup yields CDR1 LNHDA and CDR2 SQIVND (reference sequence). CDR3 in DNA: TGTGCCAGTAGTATTTCGCAGCGCGTGAACACTGAAGCTTTCTTT. It specifies CASSISQRVNTEAFF.

The V and J genes are TRBV28 and TRBJ2-7; the D gene is possibly TRBD1 (6 bases). Trimming took 5 bases from V and 0 from J, leaving 11 bases between them. This CDR3 is built from 14 residues. Germline-derived CDR1 and CDR2 are MDHEN and SYDVKM. DNA of the CDR3: TGTGCCAGCAGTCTCTCGGGACACTCCTACGAGCAGTACTTC. Protein: CASSLSGHSYEQYF. Combining the CDR3 with reference TRBV28 and TRBJ2-7 gives the whole variable domain DVKVTQSSRYLVKRTGEKVFLECVQDMDHENMFWYRQDPGLGLRLIYFSYDVKMKEKGDIPEGYSVSREKKERFSLILESASTNQTSMYLCASSLSGHSYEQYFGPGTRLTVT.

The chain joins TRBV10-3 to TRBJ1-2; the D is unclear. This CDR3 has 13 residues. The V end was cut by 7 bases, the J end by 2 bases, with 11 bases between. The V gene's germline CDR1 is ENHRY and CDR2 SYGVKD. CDR3 region: CAIKRSENYGYTF. CDR3 nucleotide sequence: TGTGCCATCAAGCGTAGTGAGAACTATGGCTACACCTTC.

This clone was seen once. J is TRBJ2-2 and V is TRBV30; D may match TRBD1 or TRBD2 (6 bases each). V was pared by 8 bases and J by 5 bases, with 18 bases between. This CDR3 is 14 amino acids long. The germline gives CDR1 GTSNPN, CDR2 SVGIG (reference sequence). The CDR3 DNA follows: TGTGCCGGAAGACAGGCCGGAGGGACCGGGGAGCTGTTTTTT. It yields the protein CAGRQAGGTGELFF.

This chain joins TRBV6-7 and TRBJ1-6; D ambiguous. TRBV6-7 is noted as an ORF with a role that remains uncertain. The CDR3 sequence is 12 residues long. The V end lost 4 bases, the J end lost 5 bases, and 3 bases lay between the germline ends. The CDR3 bases are TGTGCCAGCAGTTCGGATAATTCACCCCTCCACTTT. Its translation: CASSSDNSPLHF.

V usage is TRBV11-3 and J usage is TRBJ1-1; a weak D match, TRBD1 (5 bases). The CDR3 is made up of 14 amino acids. The V gene's germline CDR1 is SGHNT and CDR2 YENEEA. Trimming took 1 base from V and 4 from J, leaving 10 bases between them. The CDR3 sequence is CASSLGQRGTEAFF. The CDR3 DNA is TGTGCCAGCAGCTTAGGACAGAGGGGCACTGAAGCTTTCTTT. The full variable domain, with the rest looked up from reference TRBV11-3 and TRBJ1-1, is EAGVVQSPRYKIIEKKQPVAFWCNPISGHNTLYWYLQNLGQGPELLIRYENEEAVDDSQLPKDRFSAERLKGVDSTLKIQPAELGDSAVYLCASSLGQRGTEAFFGQGTRLTVV.

This chain joins TRBV14 and TRBJ2-7, with 9 bases fitting TRBD2. This CDR3 region has 16 residues. V lost 5 bases to trimming and J lost 0 bases; unmatched junction nucleotides: 8. CDR1 and CDR2 (germline): SGHDN, FVKESK. The CDR3 coding sequence is TGTGCCAGCAGCTTACTGCGGGGGGGCAGCTCCTACGAGCAGTACTTC. It codes for CASSLLRGGSSYEQYF.

The CDR3 is CASSPSWETQYF. CDR3 bases: TGTGCCAGCAGCCCCTCCTGGGAGACCCAGTACTTC. The V call is TRBV7-9, the J call TRBJ2-5; D gene uncertain. Per the germline V gene, CDR1 is SEHNR and CDR2 is FQNEAQ (reference sequence). The length of the CDR3 is 12 residues. V shed 5 bases and J shed 5 bases, with 9 bases lying between them.

This clone was counted between two and nine times. The rearrangement links TRBV5-5 to TRBJ2-7; 7 nucleotides line up with TRBD1. This CDR3 is 12 amino acids long. V shed 4 bases and J 6 bases; nucleotides not matched to a gene: 4. Germline V lookup: CDR1 SGHKS, CDR2 YYEKEE (reference sequence). The CDR3 nucleotides read TGTGCCAGCAGCAGACAGGGCTCCGAGCAGTACTTC. Translated: CASSRQGSEQYF.

V and J are TRBV29-1 and TRBJ1-2; 9 bases match TRBD1. With V trimmed by 6 bases and J by 2 bases, 7 bases remained unmatched. Germline CDR1 reads SQVTM; CDR2 reads ANQGSEA. This CDR3 is built from 14 residues. The CDR3 protein is CSVYPGTGNYGYTF. The CDR3 coding sequence is TGCAGCGTATACCCCGGGACAGGGAACTATGGCTACACCTTC. The full variable domain, rest sourced from reference TRBV29-1 and TRBJ1-2, is SAVISQKPSRDICQRGTSLTIQCQVDSQVTMMFWYRQQPGQSLTLIATANQGSEATYESGFVIDKFPISRPNLTFSTLTVSNMSPEDSSIYLCSVYPGTGNYGYTFGSGTRLTVV.